This T cell receptor (beta chain) is drawn from a study of T-cell memory formation after mild COVID-19. A single record per CDR3 protein comes from TCRdb applying MiXCR to the 5' RACE reads. The sample contains a few hundred thousand distinct CDR3 sequences, 20% to 25% of which appear only once. The TCR was taken from a young man who had mild COVID-19 (a few samples of this study predate the infection). Cell type and time point are not known. Source material: PBMCs or a T cell subset sorted from them (not recorded which).

This CDR3 is CASRKPYGYTF. The DNA for the CDR3 is TGTGCCAGCAGAAAGCCCTATGGCTACACCTTC. V is TRBV7-2 and J is TRBJ1-2; D gene unclear. With 6 bases removed from V and 4 bases from J, the gap between germline ends came to 6 bases. The CDR3 loop spans 11 amino acids. The germline CDR1 and CDR2 sequences are SGHTA and FQGNSA.